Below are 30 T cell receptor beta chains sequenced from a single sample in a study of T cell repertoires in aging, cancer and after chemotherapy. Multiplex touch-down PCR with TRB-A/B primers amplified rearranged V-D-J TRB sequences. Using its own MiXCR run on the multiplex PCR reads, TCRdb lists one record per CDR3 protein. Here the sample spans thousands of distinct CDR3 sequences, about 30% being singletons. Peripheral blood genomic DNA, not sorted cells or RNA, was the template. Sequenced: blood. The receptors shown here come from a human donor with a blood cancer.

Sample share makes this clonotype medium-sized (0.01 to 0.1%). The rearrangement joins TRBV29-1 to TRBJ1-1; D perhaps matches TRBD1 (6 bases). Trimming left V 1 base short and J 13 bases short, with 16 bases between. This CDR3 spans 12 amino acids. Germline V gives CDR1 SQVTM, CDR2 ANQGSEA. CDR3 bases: TGCAGCGTTGAAGTGTCAGGGGAGAGGATTTTCTTT. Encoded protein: CSVEVSGERIFF.

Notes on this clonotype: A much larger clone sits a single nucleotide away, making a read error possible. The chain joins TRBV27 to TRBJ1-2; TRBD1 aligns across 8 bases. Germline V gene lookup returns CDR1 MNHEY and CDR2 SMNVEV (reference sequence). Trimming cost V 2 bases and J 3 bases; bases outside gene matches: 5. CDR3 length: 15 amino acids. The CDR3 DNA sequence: TGTGCCAGCAGTTTACGGACAGGGTTCGACTATGGCTACACCTTC. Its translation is CASSLRTGFDYGYTF.

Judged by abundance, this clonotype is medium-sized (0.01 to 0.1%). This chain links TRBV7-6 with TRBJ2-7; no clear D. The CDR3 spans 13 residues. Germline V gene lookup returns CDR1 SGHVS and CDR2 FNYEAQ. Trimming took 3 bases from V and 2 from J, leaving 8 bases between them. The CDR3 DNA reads TGTGCCAGCAGCTTTGGCAGCACCTACGAGCAGTACTTC. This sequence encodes CASSFGSTYEQYF.

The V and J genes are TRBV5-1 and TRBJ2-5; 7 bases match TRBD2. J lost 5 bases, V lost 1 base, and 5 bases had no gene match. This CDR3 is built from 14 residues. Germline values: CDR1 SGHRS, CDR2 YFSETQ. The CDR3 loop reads CASSLTGGGETQYF. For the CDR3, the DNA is TGCGCCAGCAGCTTGACGGGAGGAGGTGAGACCCAGTACTTC.

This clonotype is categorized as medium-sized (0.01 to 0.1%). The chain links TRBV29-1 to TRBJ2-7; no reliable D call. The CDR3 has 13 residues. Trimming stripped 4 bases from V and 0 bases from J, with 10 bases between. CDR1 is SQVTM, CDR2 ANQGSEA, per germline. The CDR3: CSVAGRSSYEQYF. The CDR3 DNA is TGCAGCGTTGCTGGCAGGAGCTCCTACGAGCAGTACTTC.

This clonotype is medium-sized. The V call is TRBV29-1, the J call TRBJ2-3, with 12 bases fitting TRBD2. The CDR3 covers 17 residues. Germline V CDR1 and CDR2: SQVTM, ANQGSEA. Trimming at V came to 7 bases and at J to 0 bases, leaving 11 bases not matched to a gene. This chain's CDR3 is CSARSRGTSGSTDTQYF. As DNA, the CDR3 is TGCAGCGCCCGATCGCGAGGGACTAGCGGGAGCACAGATACGCAGTATTTT.

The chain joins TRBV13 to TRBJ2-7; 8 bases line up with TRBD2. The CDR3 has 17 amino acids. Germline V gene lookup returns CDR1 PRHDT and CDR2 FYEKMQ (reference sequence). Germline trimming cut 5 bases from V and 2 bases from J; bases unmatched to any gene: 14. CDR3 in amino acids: CASSRGGLGVPAYEQYF. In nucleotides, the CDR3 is TGTGCCAGCAGCCGGGGGGGGCTAGGTGTACCGGCCTACGAGCAGTACTTC.

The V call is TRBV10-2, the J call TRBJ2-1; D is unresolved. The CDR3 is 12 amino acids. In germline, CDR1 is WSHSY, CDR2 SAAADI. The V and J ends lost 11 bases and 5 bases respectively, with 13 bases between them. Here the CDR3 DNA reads TGCGCCGGGCCGACGGCGGACAATGAGCAGTTCTTC. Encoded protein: CAGPTADNEQFF.

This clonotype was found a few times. Written as DNA, the CDR3 is TGTGCCAGCAGCTTGAGACTCCCCCTTTACAATGAGCAGTTCTTC. Translating gives CASSLRLPLYNEQFF. The chain employs TRBV6-6 and TRBJ2-1, with unresolved D. This CDR3 is 15 amino acids long. V was cut by 6 bases and J by 4 bases, with 16 bases left in between. Germline V gives CDR1 MNHNY, CDR2 SVGAGI (reference sequence).

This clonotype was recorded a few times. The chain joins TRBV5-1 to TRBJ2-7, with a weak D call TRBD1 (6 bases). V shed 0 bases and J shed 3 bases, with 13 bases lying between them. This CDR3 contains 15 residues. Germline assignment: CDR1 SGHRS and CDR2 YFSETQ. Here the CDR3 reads CASSLVDSTNYEQYF. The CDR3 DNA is TGCGCCAGCAGCTTGGTGGACAGCACCAACTACGAGCAGTACTTC. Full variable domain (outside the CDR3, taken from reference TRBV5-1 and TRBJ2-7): KAGVTQTPRYLIKTRGQQVTLSCSPISGHRSVSWYQQTPGQGLQFLFEYFSETQRNKGNFPGRFSGRQFSNSRSEMNVSTLELGDSALYLCASSLVDSTNYEQYFGPGTRLTVT.

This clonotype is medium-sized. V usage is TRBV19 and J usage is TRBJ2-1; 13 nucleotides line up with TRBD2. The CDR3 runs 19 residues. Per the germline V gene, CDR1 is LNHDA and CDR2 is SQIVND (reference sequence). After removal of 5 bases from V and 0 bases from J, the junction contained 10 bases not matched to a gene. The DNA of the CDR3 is TGTGCCAGTAGTCCCATGACTAGCGGGAGGTACAGCTCCTACAATGAGCAGTTCTTC. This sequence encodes CASSPMTSGRYSSYNEQFF.

The CDR3 here is CASMIGVAFGGELFF. The CDR3 DNA sequence: TGCGCCAGCATGATTGGAGTAGCCTTTGGCGGGGAGCTGTTTTTT. This chain links TRBV5-1 with TRBJ2-2; D not resolved. Trimming left V 6 bases short and J 7 bases short, with 19 bases between. Germline assignment: CDR1 SGHRS and CDR2 YFSETQ. The CDR3 sequence is 15 residues long.

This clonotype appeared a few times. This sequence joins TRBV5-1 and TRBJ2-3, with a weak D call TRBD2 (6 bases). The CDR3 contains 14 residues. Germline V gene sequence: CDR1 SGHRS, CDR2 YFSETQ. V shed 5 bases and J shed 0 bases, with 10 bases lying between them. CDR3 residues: CASSFLASTDTQYF. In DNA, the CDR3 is TGCGCCAGCAGTTTTCTAGCGAGCACAGATACGCAGTATTTT.

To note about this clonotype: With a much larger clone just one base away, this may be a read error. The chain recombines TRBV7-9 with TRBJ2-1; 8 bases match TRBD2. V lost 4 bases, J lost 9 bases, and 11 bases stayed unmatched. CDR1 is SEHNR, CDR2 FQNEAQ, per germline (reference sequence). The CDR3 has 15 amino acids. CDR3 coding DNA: TGTGCCAGCAGCTATACTAGCGGAACGTGGGGTGAGCAGTTCTTC. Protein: CASSYTSGTWGEQFF.

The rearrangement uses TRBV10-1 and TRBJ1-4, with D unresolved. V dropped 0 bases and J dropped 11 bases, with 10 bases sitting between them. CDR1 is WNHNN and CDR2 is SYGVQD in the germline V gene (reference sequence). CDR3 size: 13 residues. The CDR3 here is CASSESTAGKLFF. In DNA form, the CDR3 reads TGCGCCAGCAGTGAGTCGACTGCGGGGAAACTGTTTTTT.

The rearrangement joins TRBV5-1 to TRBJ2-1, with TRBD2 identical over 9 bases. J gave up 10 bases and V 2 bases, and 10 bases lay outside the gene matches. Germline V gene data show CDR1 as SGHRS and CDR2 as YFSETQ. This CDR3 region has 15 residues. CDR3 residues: CASSLLTSGAREQFF. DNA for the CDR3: TGCGCCAGCAGCTTACTGACTAGCGGTGCGAGGGAGCAGTTCTTC.

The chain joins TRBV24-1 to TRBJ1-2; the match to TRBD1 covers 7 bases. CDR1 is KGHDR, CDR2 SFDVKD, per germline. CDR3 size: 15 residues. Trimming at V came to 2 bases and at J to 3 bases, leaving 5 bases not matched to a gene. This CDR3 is CATSDSSRGDYGYTF. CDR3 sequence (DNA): TGTGCCACCAGTGATTCCTCCAGGGGGGACTATGGCTACACCTTC.

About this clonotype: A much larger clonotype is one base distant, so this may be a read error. CDR3 residues: CASSLGGQEMKTQYF. The CDR3 DNA reads TGTGCCAGCAGCTTGGGTGGACAGGAGATGAAGACCCAGTACTTC. The chain recombines TRBV5-4 with TRBJ2-5, with TRBD1 matching over 7 bases. This CDR3 region has 15 residues. CDR1 is SGHNT, CDR2 YYREEE, per germline (reference sequence). V was clipped by 0 bases and J by 6 bases; unmatched bases: 8.

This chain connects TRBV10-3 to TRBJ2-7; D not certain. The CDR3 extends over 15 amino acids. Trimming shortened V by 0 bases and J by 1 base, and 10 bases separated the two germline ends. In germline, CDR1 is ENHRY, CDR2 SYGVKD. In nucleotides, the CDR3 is TGTGCCATCAGTGAGTCTCGGGCCAGGTCCTACGAGCAGTACTTC. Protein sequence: CAISESRARSYEQYF.

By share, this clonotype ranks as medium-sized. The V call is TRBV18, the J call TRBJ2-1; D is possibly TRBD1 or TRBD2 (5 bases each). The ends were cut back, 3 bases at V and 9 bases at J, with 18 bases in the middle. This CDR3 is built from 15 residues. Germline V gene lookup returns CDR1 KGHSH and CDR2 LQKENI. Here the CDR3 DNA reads TGTGCCAGCTCACCCCTGAGGGGTCGTTCGCGTGAGCAGTTCTTC. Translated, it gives CASSPLRGRSREQFF.

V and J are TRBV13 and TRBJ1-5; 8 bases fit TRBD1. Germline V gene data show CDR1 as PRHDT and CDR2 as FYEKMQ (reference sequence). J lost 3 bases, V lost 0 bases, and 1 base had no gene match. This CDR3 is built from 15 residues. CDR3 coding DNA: TGTGCCAGCAGCTTAGGCAGGGGGCTCAATCAGCCCCAGCATTTT. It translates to CASSLGRGLNQPQHF.

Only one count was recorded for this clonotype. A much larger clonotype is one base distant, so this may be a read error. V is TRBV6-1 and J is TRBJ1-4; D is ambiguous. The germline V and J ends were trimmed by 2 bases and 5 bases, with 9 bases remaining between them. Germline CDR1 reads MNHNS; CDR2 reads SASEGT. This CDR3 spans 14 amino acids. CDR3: CASSETVKNEKLFF. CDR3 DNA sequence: TGTGCCAGCAGTGAAACGGTAAAGAATGAAAAACTGTTTTTT.

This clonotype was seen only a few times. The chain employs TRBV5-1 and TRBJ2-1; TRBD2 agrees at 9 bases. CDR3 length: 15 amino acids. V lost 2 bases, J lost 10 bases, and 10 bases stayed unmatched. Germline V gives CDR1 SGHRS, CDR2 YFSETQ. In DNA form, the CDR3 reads TGCGCCAGCAGCTTACTGACTAGCGGTGCGGGGGAGCAGTTCTTC. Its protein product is CASSLLTSGAGEQFF.

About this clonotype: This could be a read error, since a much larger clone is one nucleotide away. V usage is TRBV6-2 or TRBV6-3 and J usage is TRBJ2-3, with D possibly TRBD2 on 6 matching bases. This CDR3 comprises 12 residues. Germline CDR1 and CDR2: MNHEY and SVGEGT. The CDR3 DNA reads TGTGCCAGCAGTCCGGGAGCAGATAAGCAGTATTTT. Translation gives CASSPGADKQYF.

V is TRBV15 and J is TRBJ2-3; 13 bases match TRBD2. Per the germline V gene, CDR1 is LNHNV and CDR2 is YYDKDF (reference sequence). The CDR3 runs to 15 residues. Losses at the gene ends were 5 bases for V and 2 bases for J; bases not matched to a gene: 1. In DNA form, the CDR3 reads TGTGCCACCAGCGGGACTAGCGGGACCACAGATACGCAGTATTTT. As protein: CATSGTSGTTDTQYF.

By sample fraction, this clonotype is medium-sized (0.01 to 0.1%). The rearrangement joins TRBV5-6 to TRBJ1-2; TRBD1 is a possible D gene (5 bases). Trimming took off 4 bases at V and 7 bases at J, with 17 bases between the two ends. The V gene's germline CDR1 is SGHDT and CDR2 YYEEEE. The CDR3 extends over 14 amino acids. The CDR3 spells CASSAGRGWTGYTF. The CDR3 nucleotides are TGTGCCAGCAGCGCGGGCCGGGGCTGGACTGGCTACACCTTC.

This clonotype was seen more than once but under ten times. CDR3 coding DNA: TGTGCCAGCAGTGAAAGGGGCGGGTCTGCTAGCACAGATACGCAGTATTTT. Translated: CASSERGGSASTDTQYF. The chain is built from TRBV6-1 and TRBJ2-3; possibly TRBD1 or TRBD2 for D (5 bases each). V lost 2 bases to trimming and J lost 0 bases, with 15 bases between them. The CDR3 is 17 amino acids. Germline CDR1 reads MNHNS; CDR2 reads SASEGT.

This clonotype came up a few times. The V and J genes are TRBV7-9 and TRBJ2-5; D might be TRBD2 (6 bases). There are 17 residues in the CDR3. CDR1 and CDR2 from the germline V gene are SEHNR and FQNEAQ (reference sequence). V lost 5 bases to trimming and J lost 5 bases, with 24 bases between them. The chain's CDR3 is CASSPPGRAGFRETQYF. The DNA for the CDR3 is TGTGCCAGCAGCCCCCCGGGTCGGGCGGGGTTCAGGGAGACCCAGTACTTC.

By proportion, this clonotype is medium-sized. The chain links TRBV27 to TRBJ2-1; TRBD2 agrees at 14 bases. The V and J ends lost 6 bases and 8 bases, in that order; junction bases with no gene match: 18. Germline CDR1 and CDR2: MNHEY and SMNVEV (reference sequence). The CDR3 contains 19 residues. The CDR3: CASRVGQGTSGRHLDEQFF. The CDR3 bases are TGTGCCAGCAGAGTCGGACAGGGGACTAGCGGGAGACACCTTGATGAGCAGTTCTTC.

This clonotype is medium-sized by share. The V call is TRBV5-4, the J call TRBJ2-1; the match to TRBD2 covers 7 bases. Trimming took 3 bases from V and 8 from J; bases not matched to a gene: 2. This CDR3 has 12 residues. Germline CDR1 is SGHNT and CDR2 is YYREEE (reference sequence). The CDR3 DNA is TGTGCCAGCAGCTCTAGCGGACATGAGCAGTTCTTC. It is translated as CASSSSGHEQFF.